This paragraph covers one T cell receptor beta chain sequence. Its antigen is currently unknown. Only in-frame clones appear in the TCRdb table, and some are missing; sequencing was by immunoSEQ multiplex PCR. The sample includes 800,000 to 950,000 clones, roughly 96% seen only once; the top ten take less than 0.25%. These data are taken from a study of shared clonotypes between healthy human individuals. Study at large: The study enrolled a couple of women and a few men aged 18 to 49.

Study-wide results and limits: Represented diversity, genetic and exposure-history alike, was limited by few donors.

Naive CD8 cells comprised CD45RO-negative, CCR7-positively selected cells, excluding terminally differentiated effector memory CD45RA+ cells. The V gene lost 1 base and the J gene lost 5 bases, with 9 bases spanning the gap. Germline CDR1 is MNHEY and CDR2 is SMNVEV (reference sequence). This CDR3 comprises 14 residues. This receptor was identified in a man aged 30-40 years in good health. This sequence joins TRBV27 and TRBJ2-4; possible D gene TRBD1, 6 bases. Specimen: naive CD8+ T cells sorted from blood. The CDR3 nucleotides are TGTGCCAGCAGTTTATGGGGACAAGAAAACATTCAGTACTTC. Translation gives CASSLWGQENIQYF.